This T cell receptor beta chain was sequenced for a study of Tregs in tolerant kidney transplant recipients. Study-level information: Related graft donors supplied nonmyeloablative bone marrow transplants, and mixed chimerism was transient. Overall study results and limits: Few patients were studied, so findings need validation in larger groups. Tregs expanded with activated donor B cells seemed most donor-specific.

Only in-frame clones appear in the TCRdb table, and some are missing; sequencing was by immunoSEQ multiplex PCR. The repertoire has about 73,000 clones, more than 95% of them found once; the top ten carry roughly 0.59%. Regarding this clone: No antigen is known for it.

Thawed PBMCs were FACS-sorted into unstimulated CD4+CD25+CD127- regulatory T cells, CD4+CD25- non-regulatory cells, CD4 and CD8 cells. From germline, CDR1 is LGHNA and CDR2 YSLEER. There are 21 residues in the CDR3. After removal of 2 bases from V and 2 bases from J, the junction contained 18 bases not matched to a gene. The origin of this receptor is a human donor who received a combined kidney and bone marrow transplant. The sample here was CD4+ T cells from blood, taken before the transplant. The gene calls are TRBV4-3 and TRBJ2-1; 10 nucleotides match TRBD2. CDR3 protein: CASSQRLPSGGAPYAYNEQFF. The CDR3 DNA reads as TGCGCCAGCAGCCAACGCCTCCCCAGCGGGGGGGCCCCTTATGCCTACAATGAGCAGTTCTTC.